This T cell receptor beta chain was retrieved from a study of blood T cell repertoires in COVID-19. The germline V gene encodes CDR1 SGHTA and CDR2 FQGNSA. CDR3 length: 15 residues. Trimming removed 1 base from V and 4 bases from J, with 11 bases in between. Only in-frame clones appear in the TCRdb table, and some are missing; sequencing was by immunoSEQ multiplex PCR. The profile shows about 170,000 clones, roughly 90% of them singletons. The chain employs TRBV7-2 and TRBJ1-3, with D maybe TRBD1 (5 bases). What was sequenced was peripheral blood. This receptor was identified in a woman aged 60-70 years with COVID-19, enrolled during active disease. CDR3 sequence: CASSLVGTGGNTIYF. CDR3 DNA sequence: TGTGCCAGCAGCTTAGTTGGGACTGGAGGAAACACCATATATTTT.